The 26 T cell receptor beta chains presented below share a single source sample, sequenced in a study of cytomegalovirus exposure and HLA in healthy donors. The PCR employed 60 Vbeta primers together with 13 Jbeta primers. The repertoire was sequenced with immunoSEQ multiplex PCR; TCRdb's copy has only in-frame clones and lacks some. The sample lists some 140,000 clones, about two thirds occurring once. The sequencing sample was made of PBMCs. Receptor source: a man aged 50-59 years in good health and CMV-seropositive.

There are a few counts of this clone. V is TRBV6-6 and J is TRBJ2-3; TRBD2 agrees at 8 bases. The germline gives CDR1 MNHNY, CDR2 SVGAGI (reference sequence). Losses at the gene ends were 7 bases for V and 0 bases for J; bases not matched to a gene: 9. This CDR3 region has 16 residues. CDR3 amino acids: CASKGREVISTDTQYF. As DNA, the CDR3 is TGTGCCAGCAAAGGGCGGGAGGTGATTAGCACAGATACGCAGTATTTT.

The chain links TRBV28 to TRBJ1-2; D is perhaps TRBD1 (5 bases). Germline assignment: CDR1 MDHEN and CDR2 SYDVKM. V was shortened by 2 bases and J by 4 bases, with 20 bases between the two germline ends. The CDR3 is 17 amino acids. The DNA for the CDR3 is TGTGCCAGCAGTTTAGGGGGGGGTTCAAGCCAATCCTATGGCTACACCTTC. Its translation: CASSLGGGSSQSYGYTF.

J is TRBJ1-2 and V is TRBV6-5; possible D gene TRBD1, 5 bases. This CDR3 is 15 amino acids long. In germline, CDR1 is MNHEY, CDR2 SVGAGI. V was pared by 4 bases and J by 4 bases, with 16 bases between. The chain's CDR3 is CASSSLGGRGYGYTF. DNA of the CDR3: TGTGCCAGCAGTTCTCTAGGCGGGAGGGGCTATGGCTACACCTTC.

This clone was seen just once. This chain connects TRBV7-2 to TRBJ2-1; maybe TRBD2 (5 bases). Trimming removed 5 bases from V and 1 base from J, with 12 bases in between. Germline CDR1 reads SGHTA; CDR2 reads FQGNSA. The length of the CDR3 is 15 residues. CDR3 residues: CASSPRAASYNEQFF. CDR3 nucleotides: TGTGCCAGCAGCCCACGAGCGGCTTCCTACAATGAGCAGTTCTTC.

The chain joins TRBV9 to TRBJ2-1, with D possibly TRBD1 on 6 matching bases. This CDR3 comprises 16 residues. Trimming left V 4 bases short and J 5 bases short, with 19 bases between. Looked up from germline, CDR1 is SGDLS and CDR2 is YYNGEE. The CDR3 here is CASSRKVGQQNNEQFF. In DNA form, the CDR3 reads TGTGCCAGCAGCCGGAAGGTAGGACAGCAGAACAATGAGCAGTTCTTC.

This chain uses TRBV10-3 with TRBJ1-5; 8 bases align to TRBD1. The junction had 15 bases not matched to a gene; V was cut back by 1 base and J by 4 bases. The CDR3 length is 19 residues. CDR1 is ENHRY and CDR2 is SYGVKD in the germline V gene. CDR3 protein: CAISEFGEGRTGSNQPQHF. The CDR3 region has the DNA TGTGCCATCAGTGAGTTCGGAGAGGGGCGGACAGGGTCAAATCAGCCCCAGCATTTT.

This rearrangement joins TRBV6-5 to TRBJ2-5; the match to TRBD1 covers 12 bases. Germline V gene sequence: CDR1 MNHEY, CDR2 SVGAGI. The CDR3 has 15 residues. The V gene end was trimmed by 9 bases and the J gene end by 4 bases; junction bases not matched to a gene: 9. CDR3 residues: CASQRGTGGRETQYF. The CDR3 DNA follows: TGTGCCAGTCAACGCGGGACAGGGGGCCGAGAGACCCAGTACTTC.

This chain connects TRBV2 to TRBJ1-5; 8 nucleotides align to TRBD1. The V gene's germline CDR1 is SNHLY and CDR2 FYNNEI. V shed 8 bases and J 1 base; nucleotides not matched to a gene: 10. This CDR3 comprises 16 residues. CDR3 in amino acids: CASSYLQGGSNQPQHF. For the CDR3, the DNA is TGTGCCAGCTCATACCTACAGGGGGGGAGCAATCAGCCCCAGCATTTT.

Points on this clone: Sequence at one end of the junction differs from germline and may be a read error. The chain links TRBV5-8 to TRBJ1-1; D might be TRBD1 (6 bases). In germline, CDR1 is SGHTS, CDR2 YDEGEE. The CDR3 runs to 14 residues. The CDR3 sequence: CASSLQGPNTEVFF. CDR3 in DNA: TGTGCCAGCAGCCTACAGGGTCCGAACACTGAAGTTTTCTTT.

The CDR3 loop is CASSRSTGTYNEQFF. The CDR3 DNA sequence: TGCGCCAGCAGCCGCTCGACAGGAACCTACAATGAGCAGTTCTTC. The rearrangement joins TRBV4-1 to TRBJ2-1; perhaps TRBD1 as D (6 bases). Trimming took off 4 bases at V and 2 bases at J, with 12 bases between the two ends. Germline V gene data show CDR1 as MGHRA and CDR2 as YSYEKL. The CDR3 contains 15 residues.

This clone was counted once. V gene TRBV2 combines with J gene TRBJ1-6, with TRBD1 as a possible D gene (5 bases). V lost 2 bases to trimming and J lost 8 bases, with 13 bases between them. The CDR3 loop spans 15 amino acids. CDR1 SNHLY and CDR2 FYNNEI come from the germline V gene. CDR3 DNA sequence: TGTGCCAGCAGTGAATCCAGGGCAGGCTATTCACCCCTCCACTTT. Protein: CASSESRAGYSPLHF.

The rearrangement joins TRBV5-5 to TRBJ2-5; 8 nucleotides match TRBD1. V trimming: 3 bases; J trimming: 0 bases; junction bases outside the gene matches: 4. This CDR3 has 15 residues. Germline V gene sequence: CDR1 SGHKS, CDR2 YYEKEE (reference sequence). In DNA form, the CDR3 reads TGTGCCAGCAGCTGGGCAGGGGGCAACCAAGAGACCCAGTACTTC. It codes for CASSWAGGNQETQYF.

The chain joins TRBV5-1 to TRBJ1-1; the match to TRBD1 covers 7 bases. J gave up 1 base and V 4 bases, and 7 bases lay outside the gene matches. Germline lookup yields CDR1 SGHRS and CDR2 YFSETQ. The CDR3 covers 15 residues. CDR3 DNA: TGCGCCAGCAGCGCTCGACAGGGTTCGAACACTGAAGCTTTCTTT. Protein product: CASSARQGSNTEAFF.

The V call is TRBV5-1, the J call TRBJ1-1; D perhaps matches TRBD1 (5 bases). Deletions cut 0 bases from V and 0 bases from J, with 9 bases between. Germline V lookup: CDR1 SGHRS, CDR2 YFSETQ. The CDR3 runs to 15 residues. In DNA form, the CDR3 reads TGCGCCAGCAGCTTGGCGGGGGGACTGAACACTGAAGCTTTCTTT. Amino acid sequence: CASSLAGGLNTEAFF.

The chain carries TRBV5-6 and TRBJ1-2, with 7 bases identical to TRBD1. CDR3 length equals 15 residues. From germline, CDR1 is SGHDT and CDR2 YYEEEE. Trimming cost V 0 bases and J 7 bases; bases outside gene matches: 9. CDR3 protein: CASSLGQGPLFGYTF. CDR3 sequence (DNA): TGTGCCAGCAGCTTGGGACAGGGCCCTCTTTTTGGCTACACCTTC.

The chain combines TRBV14 with TRBJ2-7; 10 nucleotides agree with TRBD1. This CDR3 spans 16 amino acids. In germline, CDR1 is SGHDN, CDR2 FVKESK. Trimming at V came to 0 bases and at J to 3 bases, leaving 5 bases not matched to a gene. In DNA form, the CDR3 reads TGTGCCAGCAGCCAAGATTTCTGGGACAGGGGCTACGAGCAGTACTTC. This encodes CASSQDFWDRGYEQYF.

This clone was observed a handful of times. The chain is built from TRBV6-5 and TRBJ1-1, with unresolved D. The CDR3 is 12 amino acids. Trimming cost V 4 bases and J 2 bases, with 5 bases left between them. Germline V gives CDR1 MNHEY, CDR2 SVGAGI. The CDR3 DNA reads as TGTGCCAGCAGTTTCAGAAACACTGAAGCTTTCTTT. It codes for CASSFRNTEAFF.

The J gene is TRBJ2-3, the V gene TRBV28; TRBD2 agrees at 9 bases. Per germline, CDR1 MDHEN and CDR2 SYDVKM. V was pared by 6 bases and J by 4 bases, with 8 bases of the junction left unmatched. CDR3 length: 15 residues. The CDR3, as DNA: TGTGCCAGCAGCCGAGGGACTAGCAGATCAGATACGCAGTATTTT. As protein: CASSRGTSRSDTQYF.

The chain recombines TRBV7-2 with TRBJ2-1; a possible D gene is TRBD2 (6 bases). The CDR3 is made up of 15 amino acids. In germline, CDR1 is SGHTA, CDR2 FQGNSA. Trimming pared 8 bases from V and 5 bases from J, leaving 19 bases between. The CDR3 loop is CASWSGAGRNNEQFF. As DNA, the CDR3 is TGTGCCAGCTGGTCTGGGGCGGGGCGGAACAATGAGCAGTTCTTC.

V and J are TRBV5-4 and TRBJ2-2; TRBD2 agrees at 7 bases. This CDR3 region has 15 residues. CDR1 is SGHNT, CDR2 YYREEE, per germline (reference sequence). Trimming at V came to 4 bases and at J to 7 bases, leaving 10 bases not matched to a gene. CDR3 sequence: CASSIQSGNVGELFF. The CDR3 DNA follows: TGTGCCAGCAGCATACAGAGCGGGAATGTCGGGGAGCTGTTTTTT.

The gene calls are TRBV5-1 and TRBJ1-6; tentatively, D is TRBD1 (5 bases). The CDR3 runs 15 residues. Deletions cut 2 bases from V and 4 bases from J, with 10 bases between. Germline V gene sequence: CDR1 SGHRS, CDR2 YFSETQ. The CDR3 region is CASSFREEYNSPLHF. The DNA for the CDR3 is TGCGCCAGCAGCTTCAGGGAAGAATATAATTCACCCCTCCACTTT. Together with reference TRBV5-1 and TRBJ1-6, the CDR3 gives the full variable domain: KAGVTQTPRYLIKTRGQQVTLSCSPISGHRSVSWYQQTPGQGLQFLFEYFSETQRNKGNFPGRFSGRQFSNSRSEMNVSTLELGDSALYLCASSFREEYNSPLHFGNGTRLTVT.

The V gene is TRBV10-3, the J gene TRBJ2-3; 9 nucleotides align to TRBD2. The V gene end was trimmed by 7 bases and the J gene end by 0 bases; junction bases not matched to a gene: 2. CDR1 and CDR2 from the germline V gene are ENHRY and SYGVKD. The CDR3 extends over 14 amino acids. DNA of the CDR3: TGTGCCATCAAGGCGGGAGGGAGCACAGATACGCAGTATTTT. Amino acids: CAIKAGGSTDTQYF.

This clone was recorded once. The chain has TRBV2 and TRBJ2-2, with a tentative D call TRBD1 (6 bases). Trimming shortened V by 6 bases and J by 4 bases, and 18 bases separated the two germline ends. The CDR3 is made up of 16 amino acids. Germline CDR1 and CDR2: SNHLY and FYNNEI. The CDR3 nucleotides are TGTGCCAGCAGAACACAGGGTACTGTTGGCACCGGGGAGCTGTTTTTT. Translating it yields CASRTQGTVGTGELFF.

The V gene is TRBV5-8, the J gene TRBJ2-7; TRBD1 agrees at 9 bases. The CDR3 runs to 15 residues. Unmatched junction bases numbered 9, after V lost 4 bases and J lost 4 bases. The germline CDR1 and CDR2 sequences are SGHTS and YDEGEE. This chain's CDR3 is CASSPYRGLPYEQYF. The DNA of the CDR3 is TGTGCCAGCAGCCCTTACAGGGGGCTCCCATACGAGCAGTACTTC.

The V call is TRBV6-6, the J call TRBJ2-1; 9 nucleotides match TRBD1. The CDR3 is made up of 16 amino acids. Germline V gene data show CDR1 as MNHNY and CDR2 as SVGAGI (reference sequence). V shed 1 base and J 5 bases; nucleotides not matched to a gene: 6. The CDR3 reads CASSYLGQGVHNEQFF. The CDR3 DNA follows: TGTGCCAGCAGTTACTTGGGACAGGGAGTCCACAATGAGCAGTTCTTC.

The chain combines TRBV28 with TRBJ2-7; the D gene is possibly TRBD2 (5 bases). The CDR3 sequence is 15 residues long. The ends were cut back, 7 bases at V and 6 bases at J, with 22 bases in the middle. Germline V gene data show CDR1 as MDHEN and CDR2 as SYDVKM. This CDR3 is CASTLSGRGTLEQYF. The CDR3 bases are TGTGCCAGCACCCTTTCTGGACGGGGAACCCTCGAGCAGTACTTC.